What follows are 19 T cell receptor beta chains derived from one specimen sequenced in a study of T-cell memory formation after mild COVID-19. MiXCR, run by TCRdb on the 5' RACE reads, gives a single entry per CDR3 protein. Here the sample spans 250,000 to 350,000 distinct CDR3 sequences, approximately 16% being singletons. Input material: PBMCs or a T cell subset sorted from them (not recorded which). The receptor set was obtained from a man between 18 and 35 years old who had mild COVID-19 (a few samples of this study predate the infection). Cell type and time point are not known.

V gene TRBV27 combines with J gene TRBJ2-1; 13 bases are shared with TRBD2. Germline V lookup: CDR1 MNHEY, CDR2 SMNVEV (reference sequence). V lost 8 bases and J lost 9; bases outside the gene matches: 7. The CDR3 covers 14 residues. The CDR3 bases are TGTGCCAGCGGAACTAGCGGGGGGGCCGTTGAGCAGTTCTTC. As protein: CASGTSGGAVEQFF.

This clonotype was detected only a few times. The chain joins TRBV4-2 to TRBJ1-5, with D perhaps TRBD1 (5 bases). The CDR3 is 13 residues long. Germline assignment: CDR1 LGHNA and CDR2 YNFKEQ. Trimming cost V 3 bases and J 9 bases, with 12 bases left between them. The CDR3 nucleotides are TGTGCCAGCAGCCAGGTGGGGGGAGGGCCCCAGCATTTT. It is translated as CASSQVGGGPQHF.

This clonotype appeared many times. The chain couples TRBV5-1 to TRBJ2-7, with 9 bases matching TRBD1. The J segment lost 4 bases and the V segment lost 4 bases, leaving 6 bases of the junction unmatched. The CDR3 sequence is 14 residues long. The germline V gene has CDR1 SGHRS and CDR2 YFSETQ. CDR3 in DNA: TGCGCCAGCAGCAGGACAGGGGAATTATACGAGCAGTACGTC. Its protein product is CASSRTGELYEQYV.

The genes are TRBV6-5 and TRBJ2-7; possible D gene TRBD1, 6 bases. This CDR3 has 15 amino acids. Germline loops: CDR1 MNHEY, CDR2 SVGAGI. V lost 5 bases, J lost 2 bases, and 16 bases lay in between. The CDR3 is CASSDLTGQPYEQYF. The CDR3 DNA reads TGTGCCAGCAGTGACCTGACAGGACAGCCCTACGAGCAGTACTTC.

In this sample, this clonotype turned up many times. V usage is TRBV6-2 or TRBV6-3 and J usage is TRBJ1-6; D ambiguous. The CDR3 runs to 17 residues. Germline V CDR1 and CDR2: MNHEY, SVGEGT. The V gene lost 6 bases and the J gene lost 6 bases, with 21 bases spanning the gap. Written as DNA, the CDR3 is TGTGCCAGCAGCCCCCCACCAGGCAGGCGACGTAATTCACCCCTCCACTTT. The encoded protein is CASSPPPGRRRNSPLHF.

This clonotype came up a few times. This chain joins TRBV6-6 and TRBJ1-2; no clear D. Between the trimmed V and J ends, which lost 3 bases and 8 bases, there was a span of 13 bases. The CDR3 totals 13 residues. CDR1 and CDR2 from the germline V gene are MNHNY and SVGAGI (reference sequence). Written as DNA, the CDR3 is TGTGCCAGCAGTTATACCGGGGAGGACGGCTACACCTTC. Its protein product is CASSYTGEDGYTF.

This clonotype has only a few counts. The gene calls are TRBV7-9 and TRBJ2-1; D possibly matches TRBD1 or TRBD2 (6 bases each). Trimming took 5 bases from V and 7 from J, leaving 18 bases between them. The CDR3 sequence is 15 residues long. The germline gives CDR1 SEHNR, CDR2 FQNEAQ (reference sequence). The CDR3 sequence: CASSHPGAGVNEQFF. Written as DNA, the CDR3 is TGTGCCAGCAGCCACCCGGGGGCAGGGGTAAATGAGCAGTTCTTC.

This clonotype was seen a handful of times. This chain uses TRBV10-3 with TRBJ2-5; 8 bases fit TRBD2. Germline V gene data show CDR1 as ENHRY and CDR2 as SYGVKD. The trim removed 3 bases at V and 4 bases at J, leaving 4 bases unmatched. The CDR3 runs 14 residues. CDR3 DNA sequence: TGTGCCATCAGTGATTCCGGGGGGGGAGAGACCCAGTACTTC. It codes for CAISDSGGGETQYF.

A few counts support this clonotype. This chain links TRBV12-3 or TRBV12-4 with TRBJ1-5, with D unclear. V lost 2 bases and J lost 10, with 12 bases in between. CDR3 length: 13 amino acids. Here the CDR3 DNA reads TGTGCCAGCAGTTTATCTCGGGAAACCCCCCAGCATTTT. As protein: CASSLSRETPQHF.

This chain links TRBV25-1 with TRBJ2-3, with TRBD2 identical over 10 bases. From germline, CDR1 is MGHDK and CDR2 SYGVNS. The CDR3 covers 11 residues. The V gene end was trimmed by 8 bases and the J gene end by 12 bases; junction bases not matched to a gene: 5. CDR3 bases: TGTGCCAGCCGGCTAGCGGGGGCACAGTATTTT. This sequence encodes CASRLAGAQYF.

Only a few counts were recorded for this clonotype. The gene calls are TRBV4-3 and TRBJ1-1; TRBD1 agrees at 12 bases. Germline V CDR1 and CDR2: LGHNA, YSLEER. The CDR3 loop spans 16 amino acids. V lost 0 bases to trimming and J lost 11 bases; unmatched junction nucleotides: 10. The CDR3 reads CASSQDVGTGGMEAFF. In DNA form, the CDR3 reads TGCGCCAGCAGCCAAGATGTGGGGACAGGGGGCATGGAGGCTTTCTTT.

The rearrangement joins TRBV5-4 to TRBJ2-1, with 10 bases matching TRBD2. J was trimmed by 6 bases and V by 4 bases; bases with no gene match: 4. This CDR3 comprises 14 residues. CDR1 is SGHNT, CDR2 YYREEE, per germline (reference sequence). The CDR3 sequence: CASSVPSGGNEQFF. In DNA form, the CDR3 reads TGTGCCAGCAGCGTACCTAGCGGGGGCAATGAGCAGTTCTTC.

CDR3 sequence: CASSVTGENYNEQFF. The CDR3 bases are TGTGCCAGCAGCGTAACTGGGGAGAACTACAATGAGCAGTTCTTC. The chain couples TRBV9 to TRBJ2-1, with D perhaps TRBD2 (5 bases). V gave up 1 base and J gave up 3 bases, with 11 bases separating them. The CDR3 is made up of 15 amino acids. In germline, CDR1 is SGDLS, CDR2 YYNGEE.

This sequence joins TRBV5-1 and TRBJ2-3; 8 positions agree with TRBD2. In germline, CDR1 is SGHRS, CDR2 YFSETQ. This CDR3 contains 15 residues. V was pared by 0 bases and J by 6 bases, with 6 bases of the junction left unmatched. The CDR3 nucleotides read TGCGCCAGCAGCTTGGGGAGCGGGGGTTCGGATACGCAGTATTTT. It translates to CASSLGSGGSDTQYF. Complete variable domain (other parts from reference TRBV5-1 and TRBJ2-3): KAGVTQTPRYLIKTRGQQVTLSCSPISGHRSVSWYQQTPGQGLQFLFEYFSETQRNKGNFPGRFSGRQFSNSRSEMNVSTLELGDSALYLCASSLGSGGSDTQYFGPGTRLTVL.

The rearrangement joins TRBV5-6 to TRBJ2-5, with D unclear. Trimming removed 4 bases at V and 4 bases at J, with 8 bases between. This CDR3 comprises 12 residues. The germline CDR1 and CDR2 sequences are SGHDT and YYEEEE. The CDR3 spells CASSRPIETQYF. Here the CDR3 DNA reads TGTGCCAGCAGCCGCCCAATAGAGACCCAGTACTTC.

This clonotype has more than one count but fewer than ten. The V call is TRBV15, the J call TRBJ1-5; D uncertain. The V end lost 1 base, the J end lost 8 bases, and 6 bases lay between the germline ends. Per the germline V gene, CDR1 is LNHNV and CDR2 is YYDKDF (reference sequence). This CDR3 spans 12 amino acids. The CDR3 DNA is TGTGCCACCAGCAGAGTATTTGAGCCCCAGCATTTT. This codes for CATSRVFEPQHF.

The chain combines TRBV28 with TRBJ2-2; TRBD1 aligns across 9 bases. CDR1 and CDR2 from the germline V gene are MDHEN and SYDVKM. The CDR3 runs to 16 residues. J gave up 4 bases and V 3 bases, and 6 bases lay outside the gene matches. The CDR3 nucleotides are TGTGCCAGCAGTTTTACAGGGGGCTCGGTCACCGGGGAGCTGTTTTTT. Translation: CASSFTGGSVTGELFF.

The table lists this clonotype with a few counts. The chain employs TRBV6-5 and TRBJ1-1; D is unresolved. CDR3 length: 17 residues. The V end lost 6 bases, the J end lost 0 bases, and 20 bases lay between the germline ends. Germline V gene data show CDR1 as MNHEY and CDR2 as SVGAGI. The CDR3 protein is CASSLDSGVGLNTEAFF. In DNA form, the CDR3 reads TGTGCCAGCAGCTTAGATTCCGGGGTAGGCTTGAACACTGAAGCTTTCTTT.

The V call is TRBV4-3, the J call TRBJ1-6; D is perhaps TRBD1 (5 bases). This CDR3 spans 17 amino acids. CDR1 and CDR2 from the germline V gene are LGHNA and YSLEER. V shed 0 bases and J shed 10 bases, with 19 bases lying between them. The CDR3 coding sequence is TGCGCCAGCAGCCAAGATTGGCAGCTGGACGACAGCTCACCCCTCCACTTT. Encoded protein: CASSQDWQLDDSSPLHF.